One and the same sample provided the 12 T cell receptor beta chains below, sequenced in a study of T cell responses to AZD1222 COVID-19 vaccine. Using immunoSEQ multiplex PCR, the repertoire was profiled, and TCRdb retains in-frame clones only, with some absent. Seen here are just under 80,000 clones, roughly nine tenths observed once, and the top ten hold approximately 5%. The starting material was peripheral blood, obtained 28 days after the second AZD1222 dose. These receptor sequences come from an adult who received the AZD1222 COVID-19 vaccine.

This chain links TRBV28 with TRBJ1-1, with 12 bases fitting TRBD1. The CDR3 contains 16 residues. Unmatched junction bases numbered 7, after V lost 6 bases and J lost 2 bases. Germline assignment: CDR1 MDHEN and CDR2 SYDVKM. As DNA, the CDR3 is TGTGCCAGCAGCCCCGGGACAGGGGGCTTAAACACTGAAGCTTTCTTT. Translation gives CASSPGTGGLNTEAFF.

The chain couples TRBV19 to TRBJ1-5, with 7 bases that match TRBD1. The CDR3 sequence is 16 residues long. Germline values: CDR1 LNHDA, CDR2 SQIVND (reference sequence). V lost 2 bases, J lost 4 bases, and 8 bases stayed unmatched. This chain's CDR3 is CASSIWHRGSNQPQHF. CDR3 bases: TGTGCCAGTAGTATATGGCACAGGGGTTCTAATCAGCCCCAGCATTTT.

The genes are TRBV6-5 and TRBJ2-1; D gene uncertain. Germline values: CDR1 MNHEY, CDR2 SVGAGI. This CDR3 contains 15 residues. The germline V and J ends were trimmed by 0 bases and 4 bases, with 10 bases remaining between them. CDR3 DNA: TGTGCCAGCAGTTACTCTCGCGGAGTATACAATGAGCAGTTCTTC. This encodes CASSYSRGVYNEQFF.

CDR3 DNA: TGTGCCAGCAGCGGTACAGGGGGAGGTTATGGCTACACCTTC. It codes for CASSGTGGGYGYTF. V is TRBV7-9 and J is TRBJ1-2; 8 bases are a match to TRBD1. CDR1 is SEHNR and CDR2 is FQNEAQ in the germline V gene (reference sequence). The CDR3 is 14 amino acids. J gave up 5 bases and V 5 bases, and 7 bases lay outside the gene matches.

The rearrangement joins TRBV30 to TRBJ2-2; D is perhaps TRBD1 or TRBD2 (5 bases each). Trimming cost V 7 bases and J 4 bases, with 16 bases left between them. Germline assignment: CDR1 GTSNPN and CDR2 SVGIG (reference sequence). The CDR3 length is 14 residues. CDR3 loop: CAFLDEGITGELFF. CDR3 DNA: TGTGCCTTCCTCGACGAGGGGATCACCGGGGAGCTGTTTTTT.

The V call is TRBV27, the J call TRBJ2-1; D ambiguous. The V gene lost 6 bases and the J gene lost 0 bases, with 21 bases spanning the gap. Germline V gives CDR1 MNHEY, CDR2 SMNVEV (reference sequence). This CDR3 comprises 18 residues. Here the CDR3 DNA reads TGTGCCAGCAGCCAACCCATGGGCTACTGGGGCTCCTACAATGAGCAGTTCTTC. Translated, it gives CASSQPMGYWGSYNEQFF.

Here the CDR3 reads CASSLIADMTENQPQHF. The DNA of the CDR3 is TGTGCCAGCAGCTTGATTGCGGATATGACAGAGAATCAGCCCCAGCATTTT. This chain uses TRBV5-6 with TRBJ1-5; possibly TRBD1 for D (5 bases). V was pared by 1 base and J by 4 bases, with 18 bases between. The CDR3 consists of 17 residues. In germline, CDR1 is SGHDT, CDR2 YYEEEE.

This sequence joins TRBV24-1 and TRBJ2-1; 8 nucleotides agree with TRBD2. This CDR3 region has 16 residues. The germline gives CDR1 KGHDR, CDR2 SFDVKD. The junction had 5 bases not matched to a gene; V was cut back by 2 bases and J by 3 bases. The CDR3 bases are TGTGCCACCAGTGATTCTTTAGCGGGAAACTACAATGAGCAGTTCTTC. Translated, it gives CATSDSLAGNYNEQFF.

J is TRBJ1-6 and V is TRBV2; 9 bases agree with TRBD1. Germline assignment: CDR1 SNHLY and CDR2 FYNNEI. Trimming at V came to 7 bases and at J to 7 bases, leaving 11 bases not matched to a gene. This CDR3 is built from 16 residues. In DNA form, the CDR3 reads TGTGCCAGCACTACTCTTACCGGGACAGGGAATTCACCCCTCCACTTT. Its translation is CASTTLTGTGNSPLHF.

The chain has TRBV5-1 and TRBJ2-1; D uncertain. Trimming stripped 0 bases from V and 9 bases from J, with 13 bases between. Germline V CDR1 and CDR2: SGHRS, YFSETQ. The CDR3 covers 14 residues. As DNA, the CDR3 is TGCGCCAGCAGCTTGGAGGGCCACTCCGGTGAGCAGTTCTTC. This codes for CASSLEGHSGEQFF. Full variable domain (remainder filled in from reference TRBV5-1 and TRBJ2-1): KAGVTQTPRYLIKTRGQQVTLSCSPISGHRSVSWYQQTPGQGLQFLFEYFSETQRNKGNFPGRFSGRQFSNSRSEMNVSTLELGDSALYLCASSLEGHSGEQFFGPGTRLTVL.

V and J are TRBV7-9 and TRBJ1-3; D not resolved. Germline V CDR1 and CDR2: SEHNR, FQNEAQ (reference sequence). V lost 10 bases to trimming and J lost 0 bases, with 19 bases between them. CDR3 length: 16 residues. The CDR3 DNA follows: TGTGCCACCTCAAAGGGCAGTTTGAGCTCTGGAAACACCATATATTTT. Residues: CATSKGSLSSGNTIYF.

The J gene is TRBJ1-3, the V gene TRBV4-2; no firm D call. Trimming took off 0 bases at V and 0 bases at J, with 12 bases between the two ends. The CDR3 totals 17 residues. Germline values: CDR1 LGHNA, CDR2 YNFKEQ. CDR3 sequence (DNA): TGTGCCAGCAGCCAAGATGGCGAGGGTATCTCTGGAAACACCATATATTTT. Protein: CASSQDGEGISGNTIYF.